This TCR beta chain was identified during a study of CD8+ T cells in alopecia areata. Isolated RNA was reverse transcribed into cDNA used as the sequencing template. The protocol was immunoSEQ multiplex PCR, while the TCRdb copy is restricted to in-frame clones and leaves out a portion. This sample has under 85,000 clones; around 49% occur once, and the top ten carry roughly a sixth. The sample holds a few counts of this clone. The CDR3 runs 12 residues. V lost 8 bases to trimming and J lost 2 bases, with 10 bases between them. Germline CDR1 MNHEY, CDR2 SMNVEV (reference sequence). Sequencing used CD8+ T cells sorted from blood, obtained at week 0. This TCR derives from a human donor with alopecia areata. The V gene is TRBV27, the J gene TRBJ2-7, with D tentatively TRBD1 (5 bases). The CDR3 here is CASGTGTYEQYF. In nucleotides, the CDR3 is TGTGCCAGCGGAACAGGTACCTACGAGCAGTACTTC.